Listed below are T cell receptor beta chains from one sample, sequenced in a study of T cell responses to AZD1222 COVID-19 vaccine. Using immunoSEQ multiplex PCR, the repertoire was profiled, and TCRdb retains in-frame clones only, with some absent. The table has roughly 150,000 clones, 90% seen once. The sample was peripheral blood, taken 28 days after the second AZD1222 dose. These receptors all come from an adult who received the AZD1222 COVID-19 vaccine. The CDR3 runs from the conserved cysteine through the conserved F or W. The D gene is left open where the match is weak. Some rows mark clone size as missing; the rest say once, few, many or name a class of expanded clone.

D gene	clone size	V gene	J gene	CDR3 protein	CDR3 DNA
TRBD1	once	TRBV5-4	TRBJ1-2	CASSLGGTEMNYGYTF	TGTGCCAGCAGCTTGGGGGGGACAGAAATGAACTATGGCTACACCTTC
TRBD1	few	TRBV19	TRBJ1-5	CASSFTGGAGGNQPQHF	TGTGCCAGTAGTTTCACAGGGGGCGCGGGGGGCAATCAGCCCCAGCATTTT
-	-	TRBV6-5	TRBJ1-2	CASSSTVTYGYTF	TGTGCCAGCAGTTCAACAGTGACCTATGGCTACACCTTC
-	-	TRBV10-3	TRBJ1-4	CAISDRGENEKLFF	TGTGCCATCAGTGATCGGGGAGAGAATGAAAAACTGTTTTTT
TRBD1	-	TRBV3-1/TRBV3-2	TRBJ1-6	CASSQRTGSSYNSPLHF	TGTGCCAGCAGCCAAAGGACAGGGTCATCCTATAATTCACCCCTCCACTTT
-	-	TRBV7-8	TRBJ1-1	CASSPLTGLNTEAFF	TGTGCCAGCAGCCCATTGACAGGTCTGAACACTGAAGCTTTCTTT
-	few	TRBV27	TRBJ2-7	CASSWTSSGPYEQYF	TGTGCCAGCAGTTGGACCTCCAGCGGACCTTACGAGCAGTACTTC
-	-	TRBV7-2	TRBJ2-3	CASSLQVSGTDTQYF	TGTGCCAGCAGCTTACAGGTTAGCGGCACAGATACGCAGTATTTT
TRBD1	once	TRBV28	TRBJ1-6	CASSFWAGGERALHF	TGTGCCAGCAGTTTCTGGGCAGGGGGCGAACGAGCCCTCCACTTT
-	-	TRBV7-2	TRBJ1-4	CASSLRSTGAEKLFF	TGTGCCAGCAGCCTAAGGTCCACAGGAGCTGAAAAACTGTTTTTT
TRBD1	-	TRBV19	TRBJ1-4	CASSQRQGIANEKLFF	TGTGCCAGTAGTCAAAGACAGGGGATCGCTAATGAAAAACTGTTTTTT
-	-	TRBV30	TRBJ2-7	CAWSAPGRTTYEQYF	TGTGCCTGGAGTGCGCCGGGACGTACGACCTACGAGCAGTACTTC
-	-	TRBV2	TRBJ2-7	CASTRDGPYEQYF	TGTGCCAGCACCAGGGACGGCCCCTACGAGCAGTACTTC
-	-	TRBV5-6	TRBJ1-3	CASTILVGGVGGNTIYF	TGTGCCAGCACCATACTCGTCGGGGGCGTGGGCGGCAACACCATATATTTT
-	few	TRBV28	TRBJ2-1	CASSLFPGYNEQFF	TGTGCCAGCAGTTTATTTCCGGGTTACAATGAGCAGTTCTTC
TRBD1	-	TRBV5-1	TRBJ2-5	CASSSGQSQETQYF	TGCGCCAGCAGCTCGGGACAGAGCCAAGAGACCCAGTACTTC
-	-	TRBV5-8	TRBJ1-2	CASSWGAVYGYTF	TGTGCCAGCAGCTGGGGGGCAGTCTATGGCTACACCTTC
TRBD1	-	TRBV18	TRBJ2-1	CASSPRTGPAENEQFF	TGTGCCAGCTCACCCAGGACAGGGCCCGCGGAAAATGAGCAGTTCTTC
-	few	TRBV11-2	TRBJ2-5	CASSLGQAREAQYF	TGTGCCAGCAGCTTAGGACAGGCCAGGGAGGCCCAGTACTTC
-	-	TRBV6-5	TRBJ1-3	CASSYSGAHSGNTIYF	TGTGCCAGCAGCTACTCCGGGGCCCATTCTGGAAACACCATATATTTT
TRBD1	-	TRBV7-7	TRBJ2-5	CASSLGTGTGKETQYF	TGTGCTAGCAGCTTAGGGACCGGGACAGGGAAAGAGACCCAGTACTTC
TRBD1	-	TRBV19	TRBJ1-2	CASSPRQRGLDYGYTF	TGTGCCAGTAGTCCCCGGCAAAGGGGGCTAGACTATGGCTACACCTTC
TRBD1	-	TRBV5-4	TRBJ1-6	CASSSPGQGSTNSPLHF	TGTGCCAGCAGCTCACCGGGACAGGGGTCAACCAATTCACCCCTCCACTTT
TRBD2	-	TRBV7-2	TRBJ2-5	CASSLAGTRSETQYF	TGTGCCAGCAGCTTAGCCGGGACTAGATCTGAGACCCAGTACTTC
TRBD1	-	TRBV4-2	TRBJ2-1	CASSQDSTGSNEQFF	TGTGCCAGCAGCCAAGATTCGACAGGGTCGAATGAGCAGTTCTTC
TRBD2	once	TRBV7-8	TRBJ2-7	CASSRDYLYEQYF	TGTGCCAGCAGCCGGGACTACCTCTACGAGCAGTACTTC
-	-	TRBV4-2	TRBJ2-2	CASSQESWTVTNTGELFF	TGTGCCAGCAGCCAAGAATCATGGACTGTAACGAACACCGGGGAGCTGTTTTTT
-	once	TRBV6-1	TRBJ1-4	CASSGRTVGLSEKLFF	TGTGCCAGCAGTGGTCGGACAGTTGGATTGTCTGAAAAACTGTTTTTT
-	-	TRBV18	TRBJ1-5	CASSPGNKQPQHF	TGTGCCAGCTCACCAGGGAACAAACAGCCCCAGCATTTT
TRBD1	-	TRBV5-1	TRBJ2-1	CASSADRVYNEQFF	TGCGCCAGCAGCGCGGACAGGGTATACAATGAGCAGTTCTTC
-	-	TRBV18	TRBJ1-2	CASSPAGDGGYTF	TGTGCCAGCTCCCCCGCCGGGGATGGGGGCTACACCTTC
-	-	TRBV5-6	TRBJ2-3	CASSEMPEDTQYF	TGTGCCAGCAGCGAAATGCCGGAGGATACGCAGTATTTT
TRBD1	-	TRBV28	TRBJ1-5	CASSRAGTGGRPQHF	TGTGCCAGCAGTCGCGCCGGGACAGGGGGCAGGCCCCAGCATTTT
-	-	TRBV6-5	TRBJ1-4	CASKPGRGENEKLFF	TGTGCCAGCAAACCGGGACGAGGAGAAAATGAAAAACTGTTTTTT
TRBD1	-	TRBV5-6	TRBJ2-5	CASSLQQGVQETQYF	TGTGCCAGCAGCTTACAACAGGGGGTACAAGAGACCCAGTACTTC
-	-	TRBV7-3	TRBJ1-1	CASSFMGTNTEAFF	TGTGCCAGCAGCTTCATGGGGACGAACACTGAAGCTTTCTTT
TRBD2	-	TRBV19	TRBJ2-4	CASSGRGKNIQYF	TGTGCCAGTAGCGGGAGGGGCAAAAACATTCAGTACTTC
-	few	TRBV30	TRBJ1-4	CARAAGGREKLFF	TGTGCCAGAGCCGCGGGGGGTAGAGAAAAACTGTTTTTT
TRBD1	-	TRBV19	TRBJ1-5	CASTLDREGPSHF	TGTGCCAGTACCCTCGACAGGGAAGGGCCCTCGCATTTT
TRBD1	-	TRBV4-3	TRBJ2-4	CASSQSGTGGWNIQYF	TGCGCCAGCAGCCAATCCGGGACAGGGGGCTGGAACATTCAGTACTTC
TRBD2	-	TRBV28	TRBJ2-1	CASSLYSKLAGGPRSDNEQFF	TGTGCCAGCAGTTTGTATTCGAAACTAGCGGGAGGGCCTAGGTCGGACAATGAGCAGTTCTTC
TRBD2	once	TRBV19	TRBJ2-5	CASSSRTSGSVGTQYF	TGTGCCAGTAGTTCTCGGACTAGCGGGAGTGTCGGGACCCAGTACTTC
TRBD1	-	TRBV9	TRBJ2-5	CASSDGTGFSQETQYF	TGTGCCAGCAGCGACGGGACAGGGTTTAGCCAAGAGACCCAGTACTTC
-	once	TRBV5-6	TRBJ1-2	CASSLERVYGYTF	TGTGCCAGCAGCTTGGAAAGAGTCTATGGCTACACCTTC
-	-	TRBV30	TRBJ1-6	CAWKQGYNSPLHF	TGTGCCTGGAAGCAGGGCTACAATTCACCCCTCCACTTT
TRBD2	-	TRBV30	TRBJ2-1	CAWSVRGRNPSNEQFF	TGTGCCTGGAGTGTACGCGGGAGAAATCCGAGCAATGAGCAGTTCTTC
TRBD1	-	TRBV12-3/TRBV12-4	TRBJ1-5	CASRGQNNQPQHF	TGTGCCAGCAGGGGACAGAACAATCAGCCCCAGCATTTT
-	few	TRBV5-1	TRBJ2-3	CASSLTNPRTDTQYF	TGCGCCAGCAGCTTGACAAACCCGAGGACAGATACGCAGTATTTT
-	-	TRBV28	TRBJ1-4	CASSPPGGVGMRLFF	TGTGCCAGCAGCCCCCCCGGGGGGGTCGGGATGAGACTGTTTTTT
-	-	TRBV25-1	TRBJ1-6	CASSESVYNSPLHF	TGTGCCAGCAGTGAATCAGTTTATAATTCACCCCTCCACTTT
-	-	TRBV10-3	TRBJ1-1	CATLPAGEIEAFF	TGTGCCACCCTCCCCGCAGGGGAAATTGAAGCTTTCTTT
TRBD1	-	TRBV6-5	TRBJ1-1	CASRRNDRGYTEAFF	TGTGCCAGCAGACGGAACGACAGGGGGTACACTGAAGCTTTCTTT
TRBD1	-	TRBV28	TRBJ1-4	CASNDSGQGAGKLFF	TGTGCCAGCAATGATTCGGGACAGGGGGCAGGGAAACTGTTTTTT
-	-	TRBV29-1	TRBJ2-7	CSVEIVTYEQYF	TGCAGCGTTGAAATTGTTACCTACGAGCAGTACTTC
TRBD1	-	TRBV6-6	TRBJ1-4	CASSSPTGVLAEKLFF	TGTGCCAGCAGTTCACCAACAGGGGTCTTAGCTGAAAAACTGTTTTTT